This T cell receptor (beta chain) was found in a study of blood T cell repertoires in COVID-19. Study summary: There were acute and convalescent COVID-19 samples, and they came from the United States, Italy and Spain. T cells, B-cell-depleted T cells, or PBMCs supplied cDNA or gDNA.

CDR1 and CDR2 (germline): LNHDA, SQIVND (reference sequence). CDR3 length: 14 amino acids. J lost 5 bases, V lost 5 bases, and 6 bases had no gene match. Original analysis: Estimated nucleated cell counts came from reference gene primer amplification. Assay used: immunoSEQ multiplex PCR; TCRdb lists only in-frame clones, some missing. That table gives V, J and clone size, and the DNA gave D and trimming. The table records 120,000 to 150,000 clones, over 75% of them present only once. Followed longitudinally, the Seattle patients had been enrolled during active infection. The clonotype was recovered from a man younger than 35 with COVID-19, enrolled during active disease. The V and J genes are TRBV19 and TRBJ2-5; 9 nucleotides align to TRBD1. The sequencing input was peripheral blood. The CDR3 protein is CASSVNRGLETQYF. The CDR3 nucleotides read TGTGCCAGTAGTGTTAACAGGGGGCTGGAGACCCAGTACTTC.